This TCR beta chain was identified during a study of blood T cell repertoires in COVID-19. Background on the study: COVID-19 samples, acute and convalescent, were from the United States, Italy and Spain.

Clones were read by immunoSEQ multiplex PCR, and TCRdb kept only the in-frame ones, dropping some. The sample includes roughly 440,000 clones, approximately 89% seen only once; the top ten take roughly an eighth. CDR3 size: 13 residues. Germline lookup yields CDR1 SGHAT and CDR2 FQNNGV. V was cut by 5 bases and J by 3 bases, with 10 bases left in between. The V gene is TRBV11-2, the J gene TRBJ1-1; the D gene is possibly TRBD1 (5 bases). Sequenced sample: peripheral blood. This clonotype was obtained from a woman between 45 and 60 years old with COVID-19, enrolled during active disease. DNA of the CDR3: TGTGCCAGCAGCCAAGACAGATACACTGAAGCTTTCTTT. It translates to CASSQDRYTEAFF.